This paragraph reports one T cell receptor beta chain. Its antigen remains unknown. A junction boundary mismatches the germline segment, possibly from a read error. This entry belongs to a study of tumor-infiltrating lymphocytes in primary liver carcinoma. Study as a whole: Those enrolled were patients of both sexes, who were aged 30 to 69 years. The yield of productive TCRbeta reads per sample was roughly 3.65 to 7.5 million and was similar across tissue types.

Findings and limits, study-wide: Tumor-adjacent and tumor-blood pairs shared less of their repertoires than tumor region pairs shared.

Reverse transcription of 450 to 500 ng total RNA with a constant-region primer produced TCR beta cDNA. Three rounds of nested multiplex PCR with slightly modified ARM-PCR produced TCR beta libraries. TRBV1-TRBV30 forward primers paired with a C-beta reverse primer drove the first two PCR rounds, roughly 9 cycles each. TCRdb reprocessed the multiplex PCR reads with MiXCR, giving one entry per CDR3 protein. In the table there are approximately 37,000 distinct CDR3 sequences, over 65% of which are singletons. Investigators took RNA and DNA out together from roughly 21-30 mg of unsorted bulk tissue. Every tumor sample analyzed contained over 85% viable tumor cells. Germline V lookup: CDR1 MGHRA, CDR2 YSYEKL. CDR3 length: 18 amino acids.

What was sequenced was liver tumor tissue from sampling region 4. The subset was: tumor region T4, right-lateral pole. J is TRBJ2-3 and V is TRBV4-1; 11 nucleotides agree with TRBD2. The clonotype originates from a man in his forties or fifties with primary liver carcinoma and hepatitis B virus infection. The CDR3 here is CASSLRLTSGGTTDMQYF. The CDR3 DNA sequence: TGCGCCAGCAGCCTTCGGCTCACTAGCGGGGGAACCACAGATATGCAGTATTTT.